A single sample is the source of the 27 T cell receptor beta chains below, sequenced in a study of post-analysis software for immune sequencing data. General study results and limits: Elevated frequency relative to controls characterized a handful of TRBV segments in patients, TRBV5-6, TRBV5-1 and TRBV20-1 among them.

Their specific antigens are unknown. The authors incorporated unique molecular identifiers into the TCR beta cDNA libraries. TCRdb re-analysed the PCR reads in MiXCR, keeping a single row per CDR3 protein. The sample holds hundreds of thousands of distinct CDR3 sequences, roughly 30% seen once. The sequencing input was blood. The receptors were sampled from a girl aged 5 to 17 with multiple sclerosis.

The V call is TRBV29-1, the J call TRBJ2-1, with D uncertain. Deletions cut 7 bases from V and 1 base from J, with 11 bases between. CDR3 length: 13 amino acids. Germline lookup yields CDR1 SQVTM and CDR2 ANQGSEA. The CDR3 DNA sequence: TGCAGCGCCGGCGGCGGTTCCTACAATGAGCAGTTCTTC. It yields the protein CSAGGGSYNEQFF.

This chain uses TRBV10-3 with TRBJ2-3; D not certain. Germline CDR1 is ENHRY and CDR2 is SYGVKD. This CDR3 comprises 12 residues. V lost 10 bases, J lost 6 bases, and 14 bases lay in between. CDR3 amino acids: CANQGPGDTQYF. DNA of the CDR3: TGTGCCAACCAAGGGCCTGGGGATACGCAGTATTTT.

The chain is built from TRBV7-2 and TRBJ1-1; D remains unclear. From germline, CDR1 is SGHTA and CDR2 FQGNSA. Trimming left V 5 bases short and J 4 bases short, with 5 bases between. The CDR3 contains 11 residues. CDR3 DNA: TGTGCCAGCAGCACGTTCACTGAAGCTTTCTTT. Translated, it gives CASSTFTEAFF. The whole variable domain, filled in from reference TRBV7-2 and TRBJ1-1, reads GAGVSQSPSNKVTEKGKDVELRCDPISGHTALYWYRQSLGQGLEFLIYFQGNSAPDKSGLPSDRFSAERTGGSVSTLTIQRTQQEDSAVYLCASSTFTEAFFGQGTRLTVV.

The chain recombines TRBV28 with TRBJ2-1; weak D call: TRBD1 (6 bases). V shed 3 bases and J shed 14 bases, with 14 bases lying between them. The CDR3 contains 12 residues. Germline CDR1 is MDHEN and CDR2 is SYDVKM. For the CDR3, the DNA is TGTGCCAGCAGTTTTCGTTTTTCAGGGGAGTTCTTC. Translated, it gives CASSFRFSGEFF.

The V call is TRBV6-5, the J call TRBJ2-1, with D possibly being TRBD2 (6 bases). Looked up from germline, CDR1 is MNHEY and CDR2 is SVGAGI. There are 16 residues in the CDR3. Trimming removed 5 bases from V and 9 bases from J, with 23 bases in between. The DNA of the CDR3 is TGTGCCAGCAGTCGGGGACTCCCCGGTGCGTTCAGTGAGCAGTTCTTC. Translation: CASSRGLPGAFSEQFF.

This clonotype was detected only a few times. The chain carries TRBV15 and TRBJ2-1, with 12 nucleotides matching TRBD1. J gave up 9 bases and V 5 bases, and 11 bases lay outside the gene matches. The CDR3 is 16 residues long. Germline V gene lookup returns CDR1 LNHNV and CDR2 YYDKDF (reference sequence). The DNA for the CDR3 is TGTGCCACCAGCCTTAGGGTGGGGACAGGGGGCCTTGAGCAGTTCTTC. It codes for CATSLRVGTGGLEQFF.

J is TRBJ2-1 and V is TRBV12-5; D uncertain. Per germline, CDR1 LGHNT and CDR2 FRNRAP. This CDR3 region has 16 residues. The ends were cut back, 6 bases at V and 2 bases at J, with 17 bases in the middle. For the CDR3, the DNA is TGTGCTAGTGGATCCTCCGACGGAGAACCCTACAATGAGCAGTTCTTC. Its translation is CASGSSDGEPYNEQFF.

This clonotype was seen once. This chain joins TRBV3-1 and TRBJ2-7; 7 bases match TRBD2. CDR3 length equals 17 residues. V shed 0 bases and J 7 bases; nucleotides not matched to a gene: 15. Per germline, CDR1 LGHDT and CDR2 YNNKEL (reference sequence). This CDR3 is CASSQDFGAGKHNEQYF. CDR3 bases: TGTGCCAGCAGCCAAGATTTTGGAGCGGGAAAGCACAATGAGCAGTACTTC.

In its sample, this clonotype was seen a few times. The chain carries TRBV24-1 and TRBJ2-3, with a tentative D call TRBD1 (5 bases). CDR1 KGHDR and CDR2 SFDVKD come from the germline V gene. This CDR3 spans 13 amino acids. V was cut by 7 bases and J by 2 bases, with 9 bases left in between. In DNA, the CDR3 is TGTGCCACCAGAGAGACAGCCACAGATACGCAGTATTTT. This encodes CATRETATDTQYF.

The V and J genes are TRBV13 and TRBJ2-7; D may correspond to TRBD1 or TRBD2 (5 bases each). Trimming left V 5 bases short and J 6 bases short, with 14 bases between. CDR1 PRHDT and CDR2 FYEKMQ come from the germline V gene (reference sequence). The CDR3 runs to 13 residues. This chain's CDR3 is CASSPWGPIEQYF. CDR3 sequence (DNA): TGTGCCAGCAGCCCATGGGGACCCATCGAGCAGTACTTC.

This clonotype was found a few times. This chain connects TRBV6-6 to TRBJ2-1; no clear D gene. The CDR3 loop spans 14 amino acids. Germline CDR1 and CDR2: MNHNY and SVGAGI (reference sequence). V was pared by 6 bases and J by 6 bases, with 15 bases between. CDR3 sequence reads: CASRADLKGNEQFF. CDR3 bases: TGTGCCAGCAGGGCGGACCTTAAGGGCAATGAGCAGTTCTTC.

This clonotype has just a few counts. V gene TRBV2 combines with J gene TRBJ1-6, with D possibly TRBD1 on 5 matching bases. V was pared by 7 bases and J by 1 base, with 11 bases between. CDR1 is SNHLY and CDR2 is FYNNEI in the germline V gene. CDR3 length equals 15 residues. In nucleotides, the CDR3 is TGTGCCAGCACCATTGGGGGGTCCTATAATTCACCCCTCCACTTT. Translated: CASTIGGSYNSPLHF.

The sample holds a few counts of this clonotype. J is TRBJ2-5 and V is TRBV7-9; tentatively, D is TRBD1 (5 bases). Germline CDR1 is SEHNR and CDR2 is FQNEAQ (reference sequence). The germline V and J ends were trimmed by 5 bases and 3 bases, with 10 bases remaining between them. This CDR3 has 13 residues. CDR3 bases: TGTGCCAGCAGCCCGCAGACAGAAGAGACCCAGTACTTC. It is translated as CASSPQTEETQYF.

The table lists this clonotype with a few counts. The CDR3 sequence: CASSETGGLHSGANVLTF. For the CDR3, the DNA is TGTGCCAGCAGCGAGACAGGGGGGCTTCACTCTGGGGCCAACGTCCTGACTTTC. V usage is TRBV5-5 and J usage is TRBJ2-6, with 9 bases identical to TRBD1. The CDR3 is 18 residues long. With V trimmed by 4 bases and J by 0 bases, 8 bases remained unmatched. Germline V lookup: CDR1 SGHKS, CDR2 YYEKEE (reference sequence).

CDR3 protein: CASSETGRFYGYTF. CDR3 nucleotide sequence: TGCGCCAGCAGTGAAACAGGGAGGTTCTATGGCTACACCTTC. The rearrangement uses TRBV10-2 and TRBJ1-2, with a possible D match to TRBD1 (6 bases). CDR3 size: 14 residues. V was trimmed by 3 bases and J by 4 bases, leaving 12 bases between them. CDR1 and CDR2 from the germline V gene are WSHSY and SAAADI.

This clonotype was found a few times. The V and J genes are TRBV7-9 and TRBJ1-6; TRBD1 is a possible D gene (5 bases). This CDR3 has 15 amino acids. Trimming pared 3 bases from V and 5 bases from J, leaving 11 bases between. Germline V gene data show CDR1 as SEHNR and CDR2 as FQNEAQ (reference sequence). The CDR3 loop is CASSLMTDNNSPLHF. The CDR3 DNA is TGTGCCAGCAGCTTGATGACAGATAATAATTCACCCCTCCACTTT.

The J gene is TRBJ2-1, the V gene TRBV27; 8 bases align to TRBD2. The CDR3 spans 14 residues. Germline CDR1 is MNHEY and CDR2 is SMNVEV (reference sequence). The V segment lost 2 bases and the J segment 6 bases; nucleotides outside the gene matches: 3. The DNA of the CDR3 is TGTGCCAGCAGTTTAATAAGCGGGGGCAATGAGCAGTTCTTC. This encodes CASSLISGGNEQFF.

V is TRBV20-1 and J is TRBJ2-7; D uncertain. Germline assignment: CDR1 DFQATT and CDR2 SNEGSKA (reference sequence). The CDR3 runs to 13 residues. CDR3 sequence: CSSLLSGAYEQYF. CDR3 DNA sequence: TGCAGCTCCCTCCTATCCGGAGCCTACGAGCAGTACTTC.

The chain couples TRBV5-1 to TRBJ2-6, with TRBD1 matching over 9 bases. This CDR3 is 18 amino acids long. Germline assignment: CDR1 SGHRS and CDR2 YFSETQ. J lost 5 bases, V lost 0 bases, and 9 bases had no gene match. CDR3 bases: TGCGCCAGCAGCTTGGAGGGGACAGGGCCTGCCCGGGCCAACGTCCTGACTTTC. Translated, it gives CASSLEGTGPARANVLTF.

The chain combines TRBV14 with TRBJ1-2; 8 positions agree with TRBD1. This CDR3 is built from 15 residues. V trimming: 0 bases; J trimming: 8 bases; junction bases outside the gene matches: 8. The germline V gene has CDR1 SGHDN and CDR2 FVKESK. The CDR3 nucleotides are TGTGCCAGCAGCCAAGAAATCAAGGACAGGGCAGGCTACACCTTC. It is translated as CASSQEIKDRAGYTF.

The chain has TRBV4-1 and TRBJ1-6; 9 nucleotides match TRBD1. The CDR3 contains 15 residues. V lost 5 bases to trimming and J lost 10 bases; unmatched junction nucleotides: 9. The germline V gene has CDR1 MGHRA and CDR2 YSYEKL. In DNA form, the CDR3 reads TGCGCCAGCAGCAGGGGGGACAGGGAACAGTCACCCCTCCACTTT. Amino acid sequence: CASSRGDREQSPLHF.

This chain joins TRBV10-1 and TRBJ2-1, with 8 nucleotides matching TRBD2. This CDR3 spans 15 amino acids. The germline V gene has CDR1 WNHNN and CDR2 SYGVQD (reference sequence). V shed 3 bases, J shed 7 bases, and the junction held 8 bases outside the gene matches. Written as DNA, the CDR3 is TGCGCCAGCAGTGATAATGGCGGGAGGTATAATGAGCAGTTCTTC. It translates to CASSDNGGRYNEQFF.

This clonotype appeared many times. The genes are TRBV10-3 and TRBJ2-7; no clear D gene. The ends were cut back, 3 bases at V and 1 base at J, with 7 bases in the middle. Looked up from germline, CDR1 is ENHRY and CDR2 is SYGVKD. This CDR3 has 13 residues. The CDR3 is CAISEQKSYEQYF. CDR3 nucleotide sequence: TGTGCCATCAGTGAACAGAAATCCTACGAGCAGTACTTC.

The V call is TRBV5-1, the J call TRBJ2-1; the D gene is possibly TRBD2 (5 bases). The CDR3 is 15 residues long. The V and J ends lost 4 bases and 1 base respectively, with 12 bases between them. The germline V gene encodes CDR1 SGHRS and CDR2 YFSETQ. Here the CDR3 reads CASSPGDPSYNEQFF. CDR3 DNA sequence: TGCGCCAGCAGCCCCGGGGATCCATCCTACAATGAGCAGTTCTTC.

This clonotype showed up just a few times. The chain combines TRBV6-6 with TRBJ1-5, with no clear D. Looked up from germline, CDR1 is MNHNY and CDR2 is SVGAGI (reference sequence). V lost 7 bases to trimming and J lost 0 bases, with 7 bases between them. The CDR3 extends over 13 amino acids. CDR3 DNA sequence: TGTGCCAGCAAAAAAGATAGCAATCAGCCCCAGCATTTT. It codes for CASKKDSNQPQHF.

This clonotype was detected once. The chain is built from TRBV5-1 and TRBJ2-5; D is unresolved. Trimming pared 3 bases from V and 2 bases from J, leaving 14 bases between. The CDR3 totals 15 residues. From germline, CDR1 is SGHRS and CDR2 YFSETQ. CDR3 protein: CASSSTRVTQETQYF. For the CDR3, the DNA is TGCGCCAGCAGCTCAACACGGGTCACGCAAGAGACCCAGTACTTC.

This clonotype has more than one count but fewer than ten. DNA for the CDR3: TGTGCCAGCAGTTACCGATCGGGACTCCCAGATTCACCCCTCCACTTT. Translation gives CASSYRSGLPDSPLHF. The gene calls are TRBV6-6 and TRBJ1-6, with D maybe TRBD1 (5 bases). Trimming shortened V by 2 bases and J by 8 bases, and 16 bases separated the two germline ends. Germline CDR1 MNHNY, CDR2 SVGAGI (reference sequence). There are 16 residues in the CDR3.